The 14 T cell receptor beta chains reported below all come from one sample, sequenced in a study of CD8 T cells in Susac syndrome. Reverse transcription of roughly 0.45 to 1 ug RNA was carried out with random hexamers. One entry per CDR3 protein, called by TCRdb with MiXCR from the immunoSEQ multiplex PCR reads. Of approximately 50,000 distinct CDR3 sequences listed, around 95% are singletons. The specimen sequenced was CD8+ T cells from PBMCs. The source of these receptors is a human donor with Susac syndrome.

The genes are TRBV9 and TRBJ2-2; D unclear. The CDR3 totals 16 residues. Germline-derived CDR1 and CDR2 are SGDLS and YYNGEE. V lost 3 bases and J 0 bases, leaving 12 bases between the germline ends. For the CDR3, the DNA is TGTGCCAGCAGCGCCGAAGAAGGAGCGAACACCGGGGAGCTGTTTTTT. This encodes CASSAEEGANTGELFF.

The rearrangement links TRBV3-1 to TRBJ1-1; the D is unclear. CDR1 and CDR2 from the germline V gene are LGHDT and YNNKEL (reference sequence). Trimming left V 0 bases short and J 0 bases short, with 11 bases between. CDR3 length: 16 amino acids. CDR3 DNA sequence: TGTGCCAGCAGCCAAGATACAGCTAACATGAACACTGAAGCTTTCTTT. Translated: CASSQDTANMNTEAFF. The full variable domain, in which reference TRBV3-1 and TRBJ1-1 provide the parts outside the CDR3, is DTAVSQTPKYLVTQMGNDKSIKCEQNLGHDTMYWYKQDSKKFLKIMFSYNNKELIINETVPNRFSPKSPDKAHLNLHINSLELGDSAVYFCASSQDTANMNTEAFFGQGTRLTVV.

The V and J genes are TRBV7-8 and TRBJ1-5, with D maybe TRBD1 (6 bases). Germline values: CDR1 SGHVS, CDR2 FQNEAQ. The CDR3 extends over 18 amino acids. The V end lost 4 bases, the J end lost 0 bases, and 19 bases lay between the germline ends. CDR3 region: CASSSGAGHFYSNQPQHF. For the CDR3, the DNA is TGTGCCAGCAGCTCTGGCGCGGGACACTTTTATAGCAATCAGCCCCAGCATTTT.

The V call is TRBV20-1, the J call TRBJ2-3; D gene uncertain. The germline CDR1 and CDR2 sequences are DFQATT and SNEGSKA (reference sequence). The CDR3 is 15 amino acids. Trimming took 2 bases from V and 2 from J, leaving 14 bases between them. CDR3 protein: CSARRLDRFTDTQYF. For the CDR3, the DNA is TGCAGTGCTAGACGCCTTGACCGATTCACAGATACGCAGTATTTT.

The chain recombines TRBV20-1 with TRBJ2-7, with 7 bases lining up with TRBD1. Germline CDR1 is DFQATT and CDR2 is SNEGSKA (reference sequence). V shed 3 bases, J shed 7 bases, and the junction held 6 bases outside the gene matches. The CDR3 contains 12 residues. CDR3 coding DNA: TGCAGTGCTAGTACGGACAGGCGAGAGCAGTACTTC. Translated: CSASTDRREQYF.

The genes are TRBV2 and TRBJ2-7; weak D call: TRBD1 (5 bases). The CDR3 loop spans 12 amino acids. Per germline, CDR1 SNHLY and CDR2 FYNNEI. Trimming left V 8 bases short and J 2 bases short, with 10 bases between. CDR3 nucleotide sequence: TGTGCCAGCTTAACAGGTACCTACGAGCAGTACTTC. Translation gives CASLTGTYEQYF.

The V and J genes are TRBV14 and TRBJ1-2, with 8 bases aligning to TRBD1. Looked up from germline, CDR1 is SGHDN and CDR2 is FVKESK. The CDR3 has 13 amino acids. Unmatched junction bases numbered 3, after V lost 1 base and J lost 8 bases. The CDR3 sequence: CASSQGTGRGYTF. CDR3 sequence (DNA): TGTGCCAGCAGCCAAGGGACAGGGAGAGGCTACACCTTC.

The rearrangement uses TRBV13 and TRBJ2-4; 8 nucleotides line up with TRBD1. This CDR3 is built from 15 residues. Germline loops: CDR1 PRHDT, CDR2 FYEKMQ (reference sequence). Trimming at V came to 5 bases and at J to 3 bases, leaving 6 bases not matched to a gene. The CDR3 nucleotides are TGTGCCAGCAGCCGACCCGACAGGGGCAAAAACATTCAGTACTTC. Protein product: CASSRPDRGKNIQYF.

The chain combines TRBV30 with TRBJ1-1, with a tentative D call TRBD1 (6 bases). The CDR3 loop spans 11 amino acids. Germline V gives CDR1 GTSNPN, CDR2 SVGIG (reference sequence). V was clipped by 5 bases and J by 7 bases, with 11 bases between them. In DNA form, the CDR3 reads TGTGCCTGGGAAAACAGGGTTGAAGCTTTCTTT. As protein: CAWENRVEAFF.

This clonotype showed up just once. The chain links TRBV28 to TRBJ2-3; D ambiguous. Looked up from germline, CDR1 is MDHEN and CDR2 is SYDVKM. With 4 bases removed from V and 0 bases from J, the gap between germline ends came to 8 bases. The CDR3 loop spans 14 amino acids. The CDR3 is CASSSTTSTDTQYF. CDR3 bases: TGTGCCAGCAGTTCCACGACCAGCACAGATACGCAGTATTTT.

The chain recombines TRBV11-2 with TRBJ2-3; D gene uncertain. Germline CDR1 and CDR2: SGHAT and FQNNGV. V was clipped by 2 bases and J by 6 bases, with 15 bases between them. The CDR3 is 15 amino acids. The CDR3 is CASSLIEGVGDTQYF. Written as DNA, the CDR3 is TGTGCCAGCAGCTTAATTGAAGGAGTAGGGGATACGCAGTATTTT.

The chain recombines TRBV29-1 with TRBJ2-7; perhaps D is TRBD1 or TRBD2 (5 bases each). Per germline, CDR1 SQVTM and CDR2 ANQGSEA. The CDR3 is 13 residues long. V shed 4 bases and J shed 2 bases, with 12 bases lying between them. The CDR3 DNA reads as TGCAGCGTTGTAGGGACCGAAACCTACGAGCAGTACTTC. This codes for CSVVGTETYEQYF.

CDR3 in amino acids: CASSAQHTQETQYF. The CDR3 DNA sequence: TGTGCCAGCAGCGCACAGCACACCCAAGAGACCCAGTACTTC. J is TRBJ2-5 and V is TRBV7-9; no definite D call. V was clipped by 5 bases and J by 1 base, with 11 bases between them. The CDR3 has 14 amino acids. CDR1 and CDR2 from the germline V gene are SEHNR and FQNEAQ (reference sequence).

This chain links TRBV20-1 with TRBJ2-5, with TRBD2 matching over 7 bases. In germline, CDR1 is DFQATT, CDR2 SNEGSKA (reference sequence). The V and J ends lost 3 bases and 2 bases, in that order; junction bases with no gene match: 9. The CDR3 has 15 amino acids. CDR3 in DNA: TGCAGTGCTAGTAATTATGGCGGGGGACAAGAGACCCAGTACTTC. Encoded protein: CSASNYGGGQETQYF.